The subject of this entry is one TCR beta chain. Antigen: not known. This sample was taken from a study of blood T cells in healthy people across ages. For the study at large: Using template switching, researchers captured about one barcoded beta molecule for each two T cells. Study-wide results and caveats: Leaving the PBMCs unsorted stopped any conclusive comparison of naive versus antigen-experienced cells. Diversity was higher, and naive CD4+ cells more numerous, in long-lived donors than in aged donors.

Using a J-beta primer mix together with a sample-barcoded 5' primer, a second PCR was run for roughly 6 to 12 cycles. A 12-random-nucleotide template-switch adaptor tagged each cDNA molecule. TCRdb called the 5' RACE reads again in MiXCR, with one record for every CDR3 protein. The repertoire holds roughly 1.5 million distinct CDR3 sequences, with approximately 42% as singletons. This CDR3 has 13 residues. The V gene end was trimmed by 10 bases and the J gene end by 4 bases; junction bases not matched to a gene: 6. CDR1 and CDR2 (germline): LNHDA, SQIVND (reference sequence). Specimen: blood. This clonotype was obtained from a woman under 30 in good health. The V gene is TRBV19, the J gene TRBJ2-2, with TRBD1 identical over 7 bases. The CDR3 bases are TGTGCCACCCACAGGGGCGGCACCGGGGAGCTGTTTTTT. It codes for CATHRGGTGELFF.